This T cell receptor (beta chain) emerged from a study of T cell clusters in autoimmune cytopenias (dated by TCRdb to the late 2010s). Study-level background: Among healthy donor controls, the mean age was roughly 56 years, the median age was approximately 62 years, and about half of the roughly 43 were female. The median TRB sequencing depth was just over 50,000 reads per sample, and the median number of distinct TRB clonotypes was approximately 2,000 per sample. TRB and IGH repertoires from peripheral blood were sequenced in autoimmune cytopenia patients at active disease and during treatment follow-up, with healthy, CLL and autoimmune hepatitis controls included alongside. The goal of the study was to determine whether autoimmune cytopenia patients have a disease-specific immune repertoire signature that could serve as a blood-based biomarker. For primary cytopenia, fewer than 30 age-matched healthy donors were used as controls, and for secondary cytopenia, roughly 15 age-matched CLL patients were used as controls. Autoimmune hepatitis repertoires were compared against 20 to 25 age- and sex-matched healthy donors. Study-wide conclusions, independent of this receptor: TRB repertoire shifts, with less even repertoires observed in secondary cytopenia and CLL, were mostly attributed to lymphoma bias rather than autoimmunity. The GLIPH analysis suggested a lack of physiological T cell clusters in primary autoimmune cytopenia patients, since roughly 50 clusters were exclusive to healthy donors whereas approximately 17 were exclusive to patients. The cluster-lack signature was not observed for secondary cytopenia versus CLL, as the signature was apparently masked by the dominant lymphoma-associated repertoire. Compared with active autoimmune hepatitis patients, healthy donors had almost three times as many exclusive TRB clusters, a finding consistent with an autoimmunity-wide signature. The T cell clusters were only ever defined in silico, so experimental validation of their functional role was still needed.

The CDR1 and CDR2 encoded by the germline V gene are LGHNA and YSLEER. The CDR3, from cysteine to phenylalanine, totals 17 residues. DNA is not recorded here. Multiplex PCR with a touch-down protocol amplified TRB rearrangements, with the TRB-A and TRB-B primer pools combined in a single tube. Illumina adapters and sample indices were added to the amplicons through two consecutive PCR reactions using Phusion HS II polymerase. The amplicons were gel-purified using the NucleoSpin Gel and PCR Clean-up kit, after which quantification was performed by Qubit and quality was checked on an Agilent 2100 Bioanalyzer. Libraries were sequenced on an Illumina MiSeq using 600-cycle, single-indexed, paired-end runs. The source study handled its data this way. TRB reads were aligned and assembled with MiXCR version 2.1.12 using the default MiXCR reference library. A clone was defined by each unique CDR3 nucleotide sequence, and analysis was restricted to productive sequences with at least two reads. Alpha-parameterized diversity profiles (alpha 0 to 5), including the Shannon (alpha 1) and Simpson (alpha 2) indices, were computed with an R script to assess repertoire diversity. Combinatorial TRB VJ usage was calculated with the tcR package and was compared between cohorts by principal component analysis performed with ade4. Using GLIPH, TCRbeta CDR3s were clustered on pairs of cohorts matched for age and read depth, and a Wilcoxon test was used to compare cluster frequencies. The reads underwent TCRdb reprocessing, giving one record for each CDR3 protein sequence and no DNA. TCRdb's processing, not the study's, gives the V and J calls here. In this sample's table one finds about 2,100 distinct CDR3 sequences. 7% to 9% of the sample belongs to the ten largest clones.

No count is recorded, but by frequency this clonotype is medium-sized (0.01 to 0.1%). There is no known antigen for this receptor. Per sample, 250 ng of peripheral blood genomic DNA, approximately 37,500 genome equivalents, was used for TRB amplification. The data also belong to a second study, concerning T cell repertoires in aging, cancer and after chemotherapy. Per that second paper: Donors spanned six age groups from 30 or younger to 70 or older, with at least three individuals per group. Control TCR repertoires from healthy donors were recorded over several months to years, and clear clonal overlap was observed across re-sampling. In total, the full dataset held 10 million or so TCR reads. Untreated patients with hematological or solid cancers showed significantly lower blood TCR diversity and higher clonality than age-matched healthy donors. Declining TCR diversity with age in healthy donors was mainly explained by loss of richness; in cancer patients, loss of evenness also contributed. Median generation probability increased over the chemotherapy interval in both cancer cohorts, suggesting repertoire reconstitution through rebound thymic output. According to the authors, the repertoire data do not allow conclusions to be drawn about immunological memory after chemotherapy. To examine immunoaging and T cell reconstitution after chemotherapy, the study profiled TCR beta repertoires in peripheral blood from healthy donors and cancer patients. Alongside 95 healthy donors serving as a reference group, the cohort included roughly 220 cancer patients, of whom around 91 had hematological cancers and more than 110 had solid cancers. TRB sequences were processed with MiXCR versions 2.12 and 3.0.5. The repertoire metrics were Shannon diversity, evenness, clonality (defined as one minus evenness), and alpha-parameterized diversity profiles covering alpha 0 to 5. The IGoR algorithm was used to calculate generation probabilities of clones in the paired pre- and post-chemotherapy samples.

This chain joins TRBV4-3 to TRBJ2-2; TCRdb's D call of TRBD2 is untestable without DNA. The sequencing input was peripheral blood. The source of this sequence is a human donor in good health. The CDR3 here reads CASSQGVGTLNTGELFF.